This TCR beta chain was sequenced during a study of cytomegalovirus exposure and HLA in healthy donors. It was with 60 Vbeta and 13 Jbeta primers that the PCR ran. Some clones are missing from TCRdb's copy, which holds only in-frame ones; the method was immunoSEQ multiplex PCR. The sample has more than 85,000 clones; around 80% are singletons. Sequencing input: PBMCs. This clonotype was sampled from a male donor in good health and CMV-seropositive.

CDR3 residues: CASSPEDRVAYGYTF. CDR3 in DNA: TGTGCCAGCTCACCAGAGGACAGGGTAGCATATGGCTACACCTTC. The V gene is TRBV18, the J gene TRBJ1-2; 8 nucleotides align to TRBD1. Germline CDR1 and CDR2: KGHSH and LQKENI. V lost 2 bases, J lost 5 bases, and 7 bases stayed unmatched. The CDR3 has 15 residues.